This TCR beta chain was profiled in a study of identifying expanded T cells in peripheral blood. This table comes from immunoSEQ multiplex PCR, and its TCRdb copy is limited to in-frame clones, with some not included. The sample shows 97,000 or so clones, about 91% of them seen only once. Germline V gene lookup returns CDR1 SGHVS and CDR2 FNYEAQ. This CDR3 contains 15 residues. Trimming took 5 bases from V and 5 from J, leaving 15 bases between them. During the collection period, no donor immune events like infections were recorded. This clonotype was obtained from a person aged 18 to 75 in good health. Material: blood. The chain has TRBV7-6 and TRBJ1-4, with D possibly being TRBD1 (6 bases). The CDR3 loop is CASSLGGTKNEKLFF. For the CDR3, the DNA is TGTGCCAGCAGCCTGGGGGGGACAAAGAATGAAAAACTGTTTTTT.